These T cell receptor beta chains were read from a single sample in a study of CD8+ T cells in alopecia areata. TCRdb's copy holds only in-frame clones and misses some; the assay was immunoSEQ multiplex PCR. The sample has about 97,000 clones; 35% to 45% are singletons. Source material: CD4+ T cells sorted from blood. The origin of the receptors is a human donor with alopecia areata. The CDR3 runs from the conserved cysteine through the conserved F or W. A D gene is named only where the DNA matches it firmly. Rows give clone size only sometimes, using once, few, many, or a class for an expanded clone.

>TRBJ2-6|few|NA|TRBV29-1
TGCAGCGCTCGCAGCTCTGGGGCCAACGTCCTGACTTTC
CSARSSGANVLTF
>TRBJ1-4|few|NA|TRBV7-9
TGTGCCAGCAGCTGGGCCGGGACACTAAATGAAAAACTGTTTTTT
CASSWAGTLNEKLFF
>TRBJ1-5|few|NA|TRBV19
TGTGCCAGTAGTCCCCGGAACCAGCCCCAGCATTTT
CASSPRNQPQHF
>TRBJ1-3|NA|NA|TRBV29-1
TGCAGCGTGACCTACAACTCTGGAAACACCATATATTTT
CSVTYNSGNTIYF
>TRBJ2-1|once|NA|TRBV6-6
TGTGCCAGCAGTCCCCAGTCGATCGGGGAGCAGTTCTTC
CASSPQSIGEQFF
>TRBJ1-4|many|TRBD1|TRBV15
TGTGCCACCAGCAGAGGACAGGGGAATGAAAAACTGTTTTTT
CATSRGQGNEKLFF
>TRBJ2-1|NA|TRBD2|TRBV7-7
TGTGCCAGCAGCCTGACTAGCGAGCCCACGAATGAGCAGTTCTTC
CASSLTSEPTNEQFF
>TRBJ1-1|NA|TRBD1|TRBV7-9
TGTGCCAGCAGGTACTCCGGGACAGGGATGCTCGGGGGAGCTTTCTTT
CASRYSGTGMLGGAFF
>TRBJ1-5|medium-sized|NA|TRBV7-2
TGTGCCAGCATGGGGGTAGGACAGCCCCAGCATTTT
CASMGVGQPQHF
>TRBJ2-2|NA|NA|TRBV10-3
TGTGCCATCAGCGGGGGGCCGGACACCGGGGAGCTGTTTTTT
CAISGGPDTGELFF
>TRBJ2-5|NA|NA|TRBV11-2
TGTGCCAGCACCCTGGAACCTACACTCCAAGAGACCCAGTACTTC
CASTLEPTLQETQYF
>TRBJ1-4|few|NA|TRBV30
TGTGCCTGGAGGATGGTCGCGGCTAATGAAAAACTGTTTTTT
CAWRMVAANEKLFF
>TRBJ2-7|few|NA|TRBV7-6
TGTGCCAGCAGCTTAGTCGGGATTCGCGAGCAGTACTTC
CASSLVGIREQYF
>TRBJ1-4|NA|NA|TRBV30
TGTGCCTGGAGTGTACTTTGGGGGAATAATGAAAAACTGTTTTTT
CAWSVLWGNNEKLFF
>TRBJ1-1|NA|NA|TRBV5-1
TGCGCCAGCAGCTTGGTTGTTACTGGCACTGAAGCTTTCTTT
CASSLVVTGTEAFF
>TRBJ2-3|NA|NA|TRBV27
TGTGCCAGCAGCCGTTCCCGGGACAACACAGATACGCAGTATTTT
CASSRSRDNTDTQYF
>TRBJ1-4|NA|TRBD1|TRBV5-1
TGCGCCAGCAGCACGGGACAGGGATCGCCTAATGAAAAACTGTTTTTT
CASSTGQGSPNEKLFF
>TRBJ1-5|NA|NA|TRBV29-1
TGCAGCGTTGGACAGGACAATCAGCCCCAGCATTTT
CSVGQDNQPQHF
>TRBJ2-5|few|NA|TRBV29-1
TGCAGCGCAACGTGGGGCCGGCGGACCCAAGAGACCCAGTACTTC
CSATWGRRTQETQYF
>TRBJ2-7|NA|NA|TRBV27
TGTGCCAGCAGTTTGAAGGCGCAGCCGGCGTACGAGCAGTACTTC
CASSLKAQPAYEQYF
>TRBJ2-5|few|TRBD2|TRBV6-5
TGTGCCAGCAGCCGACAAGTCATGGGGGGGGAGACCCAGTACTTC
CASSRQVMGGETQYF
>TRBJ2-7|few|NA|TRBV15
TGTGCCACCAGCAGATTGGACGGCGGCGAGCAGTACTTC
CATSRLDGGEQYF
>TRBJ2-7|NA|NA|TRBV4-3
TGCGCCAGCAGCTCCCTACGGGGCTCCCTCTACGAGCAGTACTTC
CASSSLRGSLYEQYF
>TRBJ2-3|few|TRBD1|TRBV2
TGTGCCAGCAGTAGGACAGGGGGCACAGATACGCAGTATTTT
CASSRTGGTDTQYF
>TRBJ2-7|NA|TRBD2|TRBV5-1
TGCGCCTCCCGCAGTCAGCGGGAGGTCTCCTACGAGCAGTACTTC
CASRSQREVSYEQYF
>TRBJ1-5|few|NA|TRBV2
TGTGCCAGCACCAAGGAAAGGAATAGCAATCAGCCCCAGCATTTT
CASTKERNSNQPQHF
>TRBJ2-4|once|NA|TRBV6-5
TGTGCCAGCAGTGATCACAGAAAAAACATTCAGTACTTC
CASSDHRKNIQYF
>TRBJ1-2|few|NA|TRBV27
TGTGCCAGCAGTTCCGTAAGGGGCGCCAGCTATGGCTACACCTTC
CASSSVRGASYGYTF
>TRBJ2-5|few|TRBD2|TRBV6-5
TGTGCCAGCAGAGGCCTGGCGGGGGGGTCGGAGACCCAGTACTTC
CASRGLAGGSETQYF
>TRBJ2-7|few|TRBD2|TRBV29-1
TGCAGCGTGGAACGCGGGACTAGCGGGACCTACGAGCAGTACTTC
CSVERGTSGTYEQYF
>TRBJ2-3|few|TRBD2|TRBV28
TGTGCCAGCAGTTCCCGGGGGGGAAGCACAGATACGCAGTATTTT
CASSSRGGSTDTQYF
>TRBJ1-5|few|NA|TRBV12-5
TGTGCTAGTGGCCTTTCCAATCAGCCCCAGCATTTT
CASGLSNQPQHF
>TRBJ2-5|NA|NA|TRBV28
TGTGCCAGCAGTTTCGGCGGGACGTACGAGGGGACCCAGTACTTC
CASSFGGTYEGTQYF
>TRBJ1-2|NA|NA|TRBV2
TGTGCCAGCAGTGCAGTTAACTATGGCTACACCTTC
CASSAVNYGYTF
>TRBJ2-3|few|NA|TRBV4-3
TGCGCCAGCAGCCTCAGCTCCTCAGCAACAGATACGCAGTATTTT
CASSLSSSATDTQYF
>TRBJ2-4|few|NA|TRBV28
TGTGCCAGCAGAGTTCACCCGGCCAAAAACATTCAGTACTTC
CASRVHPAKNIQYF
>TRBJ2-5|NA|TRBD1|TRBV14
TGTGCCAGCAGCCAAGTTGCCCTGACAGGGCGATACAGGACCCAGTACTTC
CASSQVALTGRYRTQYF
>TRBJ2-7|NA|TRBD1|TRBV6-6
TGTGCCAGCAGTTACGGATGGGACAGGTCCTACGAGCAGTACTTC
CASSYGWDRSYEQYF
>TRBJ2-3|NA|NA|TRBV7-9
TGTGCCAGCAGCTTAGCAGGGGGCACAGATACGCAGTATTTT
CASSLAGGTDTQYF
>TRBJ1-1|once|TRBD1|TRBV5-1
TGCGCCAGCAGCACCATACAGGGGTGGAACACTGAAGCTTTCTTT
CASSTIQGWNTEAFF
>TRBJ2-1|few|NA|TRBV29-1
TGCAGCGTCCGCAGCCACCGGGACTACAATGAGCAGTTCTTC
CSVRSHRDYNEQFF
>TRBJ2-3|few|NA|TRBV29-1
TGCAGCGTTAATCGGGAGTTCACAGATACGCAGTATTTT
CSVNREFTDTQYF
>TRBJ2-6|few|NA|TRBV27
TGTGCCAGCAGTTGGAGTTTGTCTGGGGCCAACGTCCTGACTTTC
CASSWSLSGANVLTF
>TRBJ2-3|few|NA|TRBV29-1
TGCAGCGCATCGGGAGCGATAGTCACAGATACGCAGTATTTT
CSASGAIVTDTQYF
>TRBJ1-5|few|NA|TRBV29-1
TGCAGCGTTGGGGGGACGAATCAGCCCCAGCATTTT
CSVGGTNQPQHF
>TRBJ2-5|NA|NA|TRBV15
TGTGCCACCAGCAGAGGATTAAACCAAGAGACCCAGTACTTC
CATSRGLNQETQYF
>TRBJ2-3|NA|NA|TRBV7-2
TGTGCCAGCAGCTTAGGTCAGGGGACAGATACGCAGTATTTT
CASSLGQGTDTQYF
>TRBJ1-2|NA|TRBD1|TRBV28
TGTGCCAGCAGCCTAAATACAGGGGGTGGCTACACCTTC
CASSLNTGGGYTF
>TRBJ1-3|NA|NA|TRBV30
TGTGCCTGGACCGACGGTAGCTCTGGAAACACCATATATTTT
CAWTDGSSGNTIYF
>TRBJ1-5|NA|NA|TRBV15
TGTGCCACCAGCAGAGATCACGACCCAACCTATCAGCCCCAGCATTTT
CATSRDHDPTYQPQHF